This T cell receptor beta chain was captured by sequencing in a study of T cell responses to AZD1222 COVID-19 vaccine. Produced via immunoSEQ multiplex PCR; TCRdb's table is partial and in-frame only. The top ten hold roughly 1.5% of the sample, which has about 120,000 clones, around nine tenths seen once. Study-wide findings and caveats: Seropositivity was recorded at baseline in only a handful of AZD1222 recipients. Spike as a whole was targeted by vaccine-associated CD4 TCRs, dominant at 160-218 and 743-854.

Unmatched junction bases numbered 15, after V lost 6 bases and J lost 2 bases. Germline CDR1 and CDR2: MGHRA and YSYEKL. The CDR3 has 17 residues. Turning to this clone: Antigen: not known.

This TCR was recovered from an adult who received the AZD1222 COVID-19 vaccine. Source: peripheral blood, taken 28 days after the second AZD1222 dose. V and J are TRBV4-1 and TRBJ1-1, with TRBD1 matching over 7 bases. The CDR3: CASRPTHRGSSNTEAFF. Here the CDR3 DNA reads TGCGCCAGCAGACCGACCCACAGGGGATCCTCCAACACTGAAGCTTTCTTT.